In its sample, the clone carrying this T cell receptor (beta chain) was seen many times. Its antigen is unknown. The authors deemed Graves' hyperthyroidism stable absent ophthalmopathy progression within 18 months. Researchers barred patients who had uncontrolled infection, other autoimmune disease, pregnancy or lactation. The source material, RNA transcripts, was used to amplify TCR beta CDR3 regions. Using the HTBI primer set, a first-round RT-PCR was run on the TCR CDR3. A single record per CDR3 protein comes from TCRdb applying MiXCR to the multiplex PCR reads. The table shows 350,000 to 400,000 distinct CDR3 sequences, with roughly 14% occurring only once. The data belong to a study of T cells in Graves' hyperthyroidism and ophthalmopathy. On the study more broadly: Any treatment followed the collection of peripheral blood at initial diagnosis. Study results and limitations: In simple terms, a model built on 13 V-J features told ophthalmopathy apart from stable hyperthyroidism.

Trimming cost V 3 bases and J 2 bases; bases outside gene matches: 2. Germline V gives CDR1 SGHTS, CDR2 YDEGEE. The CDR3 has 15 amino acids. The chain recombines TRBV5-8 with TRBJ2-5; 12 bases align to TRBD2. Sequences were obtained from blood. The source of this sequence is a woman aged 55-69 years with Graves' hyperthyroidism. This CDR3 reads CASSSGLAGQETQYF. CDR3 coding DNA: TGTGCCAGCAGCTCAGGACTAGCGGGGCAAGAGACCCAGTACTTC. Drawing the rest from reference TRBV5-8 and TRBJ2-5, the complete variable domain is EAGVTQSPTHLIKTRGQQATLRCSPISGHTSVYWYQQALGLGLQFLLWYDEGEERNRGNFPPRFSGRQFPNYSSELNVNALELEDSALYLCASSSGLAGQETQYFGPGTRLLVL.